The 15 T cell receptor beta chains below were found in one sample sequenced in a study of T cell repertoires in cytomegalovirus infection. Via MiXCR, TCRdb re-called the reads, giving one row per CDR3 protein. The table includes fewer than 1,000,000 distinct CDR3 sequences, roughly 30% detected once. What these receptors recognize is not known. The sequencing used cultured CD8+ T cells from PBMCs, collected from culture after CMV antigen stimulation. The receptors were sampled from a human donor in good health (CMV status not recorded). Some clones in this sample may be carry-over from other donors' samples.

The rearrangement joins TRBV6-1 to TRBJ1-1; tentatively, D is TRBD1 (5 bases). Trimming took off 1 base at V and 8 bases at J, with 8 bases between the two ends. The length of the CDR3 is 12 residues. Germline V gives CDR1 MNHNS, CDR2 SASEGT. Written as DNA, the CDR3 is TGTGCCAGCAGTGAAGAGGGGCCCGAAGCTTTCTTT. It yields the protein CASSEEGPEAFF.

The table lists this clonotype with a count of one. The CDR3 DNA reads as TGTGCCAGCAGTTTAACGCCGGACGAGCAGTACTTC. It encodes CASSLTPDEQYF. The chain joins TRBV12-3 or TRBV12-4 to TRBJ2-7; D is unclear. The CDR3 contains 12 residues. V was cut by 2 bases and J by 5 bases, with 7 bases left in between.

This clonotype was seen a few times. V gene TRBV2 combines with J gene TRBJ2-2; 8 bases fit TRBD1. Germline CDR1 is SNHLY and CDR2 is FYNNEI. V lost 6 bases to trimming and J lost 4 bases; unmatched junction nucleotides: 7. The CDR3 runs 15 residues. The CDR3 here is CASRVDRDGTGELFF. CDR3 DNA: TGTGCCAGCAGAGTGGACAGGGACGGCACCGGGGAGCTGTTTTTT.

This clonotype has a single count. This chain joins TRBV20-1 and TRBJ1-1, with D perhaps TRBD1 (5 bases). Germline V gene data show CDR1 as DFQATT and CDR2 as SNEGSKA (reference sequence). V lost 5 bases to trimming and J lost 0 bases, with 16 bases between them. The CDR3 length is 15 residues. The CDR3 DNA reads TGCAGTGCTGCCGGTCGACAGCCTGTGAACACTGAAGCTTTCTTT. Protein: CSAAGRQPVNTEAFF.

The genes are TRBV5-6 and TRBJ1-5, with 7 bases lining up with TRBD1. The ends lost 2 bases at V and 6 bases at J; junction bases unmatched: 5. From germline, CDR1 is SGHDT and CDR2 YYEEEE. The CDR3 spans 14 residues. This chain's CDR3 is CASSFGTAFQPQHF. The DNA for the CDR3 is TGTGCCAGCAGCTTCGGGACAGCCTTTCAGCCCCAGCATTTT.

This clonotype turned up a few times. The V call is TRBV7-3, the J call TRBJ2-3; D could derive from TRBD1 or TRBD2 (5 bases each). Germline assignment: CDR1 SGHTA and CDR2 FQGTGA. The CDR3 covers 15 residues. With 8 bases removed from V and 0 bases from J, the gap between germline ends came to 15 bases. The CDR3 DNA sequence: TGTGCCAGCGCATACCGGGGACGAAGCACAGATACGCAGTATTTT. It encodes CASAYRGRSTDTQYF.

This clonotype has only a few counts. At one of its ends the junction is not consistent with the germline gene, which may arise from a read error. The chain employs TRBV9 and TRBJ2-5, with a possible D match to TRBD1 (5 bases). CDR1 is SGDLS and CDR2 is YYNGEE in the germline V gene. The CDR3 is 14 residues long. The CDR3 spells CASSVDDGQETQYF. CDR3 DNA sequence: TGTGCCAGCAGCGTAGACGACGGACAAGAGACCCAGTACTTT.

DNA of the CDR3: TGTGCCATCCAGTTTGGGGGTATATCTGGCTCGGGGGGCTACGAGCAGTACTTC. Its protein is CAIQFGGISGSGGYEQYF. The V and J genes are TRBV10-3 and TRBJ2-7, with 7 bases that match TRBD2. The CDR3 contains 18 residues. Germline CDR1 ENHRY, CDR2 SYGVKD. Trimming cost V 8 bases and J 3 bases; bases outside gene matches: 22.

The V and J genes are TRBV11-1 and TRBJ2-7; D is unclear. There are 14 residues in the CDR3. With 2 bases removed from V and 0 bases from J, the gap between germline ends came to 8 bases. In germline, CDR1 is SGHAT, CDR2 FQDESV (reference sequence). CDR3 nucleotide sequence: TGTGCCAGCAGCTTACGAAGGTACTCCTACGAGCAGTACTTC. Its translation: CASSLRRYSYEQYF.

The chain uses TRBV7-9 and TRBJ1-6; D call uncertain. CDR1 is SEHNR and CDR2 is FQNEAQ in the germline V gene (reference sequence). This CDR3 has 17 residues. The ends were cut back, 1 base at V and 10 bases at J, with 20 bases in the middle. CDR3 in DNA: TGTGCCAGCAGCTTAGAAGACGACATTTGGAGCAGGTCACCCCTCCACTTT. Amino acids: CASSLEDDIWSRSPLHF.

This clonotype turned up a few times. The chain carries TRBV27 and TRBJ1-5, with a possible D match to TRBD1 (6 bases). The CDR3 sequence is 14 residues long. Germline V gene data show CDR1 as MNHEY and CDR2 as SMNVEV (reference sequence). Deletions cut 4 bases from V and 2 bases from J, with 9 bases between. DNA of the CDR3: TGTGCCAGCAGTTATAGGACAGGCAATCAGCCCCAGCATTTT. Its translation is CASSYRTGNQPQHF.

This clonotype has only a few counts. The chain recombines TRBV7-2 with TRBJ2-1; D possibly corresponds to TRBD2 (5 bases). Deletions cut 1 base from V and 9 bases from J, with 13 bases between. Per the germline V gene, CDR1 is SGHTA and CDR2 is FQGNSA. This CDR3 contains 14 residues. CDR3 DNA sequence: TGTGCCAGCAGCTTAGAGCGGTTAGGCGGTGAGCAGTTCTTC. It codes for CASSLERLGGEQFF. The entire variable domain, with the rest obtained from reference TRBV7-2 and TRBJ2-1, is as follows: GAGVSQSPSNKVTEKGKDVELRCDPISGHTALYWYRQSLGQGLEFLIYFQGNSAPDKSGLPSDRFSAERTGGSVSTLTIQRTQQEDSAVYLCASSLERLGGEQFFGPGTRLTVL.

This clonotype was seen a few times. This chain uses TRBV7-6 with TRBJ1-1; no firm D call. The germline CDR1 and CDR2 sequences are SGHVS and FNYEAQ. The V end was cut by 5 bases, the J end by 6 bases, with 13 bases between. The CDR3 extends over 13 amino acids. The CDR3 DNA is TGTGCCAGCAGCCCCGACGGTTACGCTGAAGCTTTCTTT. This translates into CASSPDGYAEAFF.

The chain links TRBV12-3 or TRBV12-4 to TRBJ1-2, with D perhaps matching TRBD1 (6 bases). CDR3 length: 14 amino acids. The V end lost 6 bases, the J end lost 3 bases, and 14 bases lay between the germline ends. The CDR3 spells CASSPGQSYYGYTF. The CDR3 DNA sequence: TGTGCCAGCAGCCCTGGACAGTCCTACTATGGCTACACCTTC.

This clonotype was observed a handful of times. The chain couples TRBV19 to TRBJ1-1; a weak D match, TRBD1 (5 bases). Germline CDR1 is LNHDA and CDR2 is SQIVND (reference sequence). Trimming took 1 base from V and 1 from J, leaving 13 bases between them. The length of the CDR3 is 16 residues. CDR3 region: CASSIVYPTENTEAFF. CDR3 nucleotides: TGTGCCAGTAGTATAGTTTACCCGACAGAGAACACTGAAGCTTTCTTT.